These 25 T cell receptor beta chains share one sample of origin, sequenced in a study of low-dose radiotherapy and immunotherapy resistance in tumors. Priming of first-strand cDNA relied on TRAV- and TRBV-specific primers (covering alpha and beta chains). With a V-primer adapter and a constant-region primer, TCRs were amplified for roughly 18 PCR cycles. TCRdb independently ran MiXCR on the reads; one entry per CDR3 protein. The table has some 82,000 distinct CDR3 sequences, approximately 20% seen once. The time point: before trial treatment. The starting material was PBMCs, obtained before treatment. The receptors here all came from a male donor with prostate cancer.

This clonotype came up many times. The chain links TRBV7-8 to TRBJ2-7; 10 positions agree with TRBD2. With 3 bases clipped from V and 4 bases from J, the junction kept 6 bases outside the gene matches. This CDR3 contains 15 residues. Germline CDR1 SGHVS, CDR2 FQNEAQ. For the CDR3, the DNA is TGTGCCAGCAGCTTTGCTAGCGGGAGTGCTTACGAGCAGTACTTC. It encodes CASSFASGSAYEQYF.

With regard to this clonotype: A read error is the likely source, as a far larger clone sits one nucleotide away. The rearrangement uses TRBV10-3 and TRBJ2-5, with 7 bases identical to TRBD1. V shed 5 bases, J shed 2 bases, and the junction held 8 bases outside the gene matches. The CDR3 is made up of 15 amino acids. The germline gives CDR1 ENHRY, CDR2 SYGVKD. The CDR3 bases are TGTGCCATCAGTCAAACCGGGACAGAACAAGAGACCCAGTACTTC. Translating it yields CAISQTGTEQETQYF.

This clonotype was recorded many times. J is TRBJ2-1 and V is TRBV7-6, with D perhaps matching TRBD1 (6 bases). CDR3 length: 14 residues. V was clipped by 4 bases and J by 8 bases, with 15 bases between them. The germline CDR1 and CDR2 sequences are SGHVS and FNYEAQ. The DNA for the CDR3 is TGTGCCAGCAGCTCCGCCCTTTACAGGGATGAGCAGTTCTTC. Translating gives CASSSALYRDEQFF.

The count of this clonotype is one. This may be a read error, as it is one base from a much larger clone. The rearrangement links TRBV19 to TRBJ2-5; no reliable D call. V lost 3 bases, J lost 11 bases, and 10 bases lay in between. The CDR3 extends over 11 amino acids. In germline, CDR1 is LNHDA, CDR2 SQIVND (reference sequence). The DNA for the CDR3 is TGTGCCAGTAGTATGGGAACGCGTCAGTACTTC. This translates into CASSMGTRQYF.

This clonotype was detected ten times or more. The chain has TRBV7-2 and TRBJ2-5, with a weak D call TRBD2 (7 bases). Trimming pared 3 bases from V and 5 bases from J, leaving 22 bases between. Germline V gives CDR1 SGHTA, CDR2 FQGNSA. CDR3 length: 17 residues. CDR3 coding DNA: TGTGCCAGCAGCTTTCCTTCGAAGGGGGGGCACAGGGAGACCCAGTACTTC. Protein: CASSFPSKGGHRETQYF. The full variable domain, in which reference TRBV7-2 and TRBJ2-5 provide the parts outside the CDR3, is GAGVSQSPSNKVTEKGKDVELRCDPISGHTALYWYRQSLGQGLEFLIYFQGNSAPDKSGLPSDRFSAERTGGSVSTLTIQRTQQEDSAVYLCASSFPSKGGHRETQYFGPGTRLLVL.

This clonotype was seen repeatedly, ten times or more. The chain is built from TRBV6-8 and TRBJ1-5; D gene uncertain. The V end lost 2 bases, the J end lost 0 bases, and 14 bases lay between the germline ends. The CDR3 runs 17 residues. Germline values: CDR1 MNHGY, CDR2 SAAAGT. The CDR3 reads CASSYGIINPSNQPQHF. CDR3 nucleotides: TGTGCCAGCAGTTACGGAATAATAAACCCTAGCAATCAGCCCCAGCATTTT.

Comments on this clonotype: Given a much more abundant clone one base away, this may be a read error. Here the CDR3 DNA reads TGTGCCAGCAGCCGACGCGCGAACACCGGGGAGCTGTTTTTT. It yields the protein CASSRRANTGELFF. The rearrangement links TRBV13 to TRBJ2-2, with no clear D. Germline lookup yields CDR1 PRHDT and CDR2 FYEKMQ (reference sequence). The CDR3 length is 14 residues. V was pared by 5 bases and J by 0 bases, with 7 bases between. The entire variable domain, with the rest obtained from reference TRBV13 and TRBJ2-2, is as follows: AAGVIQSPRHLIKEKRETATLKCYPIPRHDTVYWYQQGPGQDPQFLISFYEKMQSDKGSIPDRFSAQQFSDYHSELNMSSLELGDSALYFCASSRRANTGELFFGEGSRLTVL.

The chain joins TRBV19 to TRBJ1-1, with 7 bases lining up with TRBD1. Unmatched junction bases numbered 11, after V lost 6 bases and J lost 4 bases. The CDR3 is made up of 15 amino acids. Germline lookup yields CDR1 LNHDA and CDR2 SQIVND (reference sequence). This CDR3 reads CASRKTNRGGTEAFF. CDR3 DNA: TGTGCCAGTAGAAAGACGAACAGGGGTGGCACTGAAGCTTTCTTT.

This clonotype was seen ten or more times. The CDR3 DNA is TGTGCCAGCAGTTTCCCGGGGCAGGGGTTTCAGCCCCAGCATTTT. This translates into CASSFPGQGFQPQHF. This chain joins TRBV28 and TRBJ1-5; D perhaps matches TRBD1 (6 bases). V was clipped by 3 bases and J by 6 bases, with 15 bases between them. The CDR3 runs to 15 residues. Germline V lookup: CDR1 MDHEN, CDR2 SYDVKM.

The sample holds many counts of this clonotype. The rearrangement joins TRBV20-1 to TRBJ2-3; weak D call: TRBD1 (5 bases). Germline CDR1 is DFQATT and CDR2 is SNEGSKA (reference sequence). V lost 3 bases to trimming and J lost 7 bases, with 20 bases between them. CDR3 size: 15 residues. CDR3 amino acids: CSASSPRGRENTQYF. The CDR3 DNA follows: TGCAGTGCTAGTTCCCCTCGCGGCAGGGAAAATACGCAGTATTTT.

This clonotype was picked up many times. This sequence joins TRBV5-1 and TRBJ1-2, with 8 bases lining up with TRBD1. There are 15 residues in the CDR3. V was pared by 4 bases and J by 2 bases, with 7 bases of the junction left unmatched. In germline, CDR1 is SGHRS, CDR2 YFSETQ. CDR3 residues: CASSARQGMNYGYTF. CDR3 nucleotides: TGCGCCAGCAGCGCCCGACAGGGGATGAACTATGGCTACACCTTC.

This clonotype was recorded at least ten times. This chain joins TRBV1 and TRBJ1-1; the listed D gene, TRBD1, was not tested against the DNA. TRBV1 is designated a pseudogene. The CDR3 runs to 17 residues. CDR3 sequence reads: CTSSPHPGDRENTEAFF. In DNA form, the CDR3 reads TGCACCAGCAGCCCCCACCCAGGGGACAGGGAGAACACTGAAGCTTTCTTT.

This clonotype was found many times. The gene calls are TRBV6-1 and TRBJ1-5; D is unresolved. CDR3 size: 11 residues. The ends were cut back, 1 base at V and 6 bases at J, with 1 base in the middle. From germline, CDR1 is MNHNS and CDR2 SASEGT. Here the CDR3 reads CASSEVQPQHF. The CDR3 DNA sequence: TGTGCCAGCAGTGAAGTTCAGCCCCAGCATTTT.

This clonotype was counted many times. This chain links TRBV5-4 with TRBJ2-1, with 8 bases that match TRBD2. V dropped 1 base and J dropped 6; count of bases not matched to a gene: 6. CDR3 size: 15 residues. Germline-derived CDR1 and CDR2 are SGHNT and YYREEE (reference sequence). In nucleotides, the CDR3 is TGTGCCAGCAGCTTGCCCGGGGGGGCGGGCAATGAGCAGTTCTTC. Translated: CASSLPGGAGNEQFF.

This clonotype was seen ten or more times. CDR3 amino acids: CASTPGGTDTQYF. The CDR3 bases are TGTGCCAGCACCCCTGGTGGGACAGATACGCAGTATTTT. This sequence joins TRBV6-2 or TRBV6-3 and TRBJ2-3; D not resolved. The CDR3 runs to 13 residues. The germline gives CDR1 MNHEY, CDR2 SVGEGT. Trimming stripped 7 bases from V and 3 bases from J, with 11 bases between.

This clonotype was detected ten times or more. In DNA form, the CDR3 reads TGCAGCGTTGAAGTTGCAGGGGCCTACGAGCAGTACTTC. Translating gives CSVEVAGAYEQYF. The V gene is TRBV29-1, the J gene TRBJ2-7; TRBD1 is a possible D gene (6 bases). The V gene lost 1 base and the J gene lost 2 bases, with 9 bases spanning the gap. This CDR3 is 13 amino acids long. Germline assignment: CDR1 SQVTM and CDR2 ANQGSEA.

This clonotype was counted many times. V gene TRBV5-4 combines with J gene TRBJ2-5, with D perhaps TRBD1 (6 bases). Germline lookup yields CDR1 SGHNT and CDR2 YYREEE (reference sequence). The CDR3 has 16 residues. Trimming took 0 bases from V and 3 from J, leaving 15 bases between them. The CDR3 DNA reads as TGTGCCAGCAGCTTGGTGGACAGAAGCTACAAAGAGACCCAGTACTTC. Translating it yields CASSLVDRSYKETQYF.

There are many counts of this clonotype. The chain carries TRBV20-1 and TRBJ1-1; D unresolved. Per the germline V gene, CDR1 is DFQATT and CDR2 is SNEGSKA (reference sequence). CDR3 length: 12 amino acids. Deletions cut 3 bases from V and 1 base from J, with 6 bases between. The CDR3 loop is CSASLQNTEAFF. DNA of the CDR3: TGCAGTGCTAGTCTGCAGAACACTGAAGCTTTCTTT.

This clonotype was counted ten times or more. The V gene is TRBV29-1, the J gene TRBJ2-1; TRBD1 matches at 8 bases. V shed 7 bases, J shed 6 bases, and the junction held 8 bases outside the gene matches. Germline loops: CDR1 SQVTM, CDR2 ANQGSEA. CDR3 length: 13 residues. The CDR3 sequence is CSAHRGVGNEQFF. The CDR3 coding sequence is TGCAGCGCCCACAGGGGGGTGGGCAATGAGCAGTTCTTC.

As regards this clonotype: One base separates it from a far larger clone, so it is likely a read error. CDR3 coding DNA: TGTGCCAGCAGCTTACTGGCTGGGGCTGAAGCTTTCTTT. Translated: CASSLLAGAEAFF. The chain carries TRBV13 and TRBJ1-1; D is unresolved. The CDR3 totals 13 residues. The germline V gene encodes CDR1 PRHDT and CDR2 FYEKMQ (reference sequence). V was shortened by 2 bases and J by 6 bases, with 10 bases between the two germline ends. The full variable domain, with the rest looked up from reference TRBV13 and TRBJ1-1, is AAGVIQSPRHLIKEKRETATLKCYPIPRHDTVYWYQQGPGQDPQFLISFYEKMQSDKGSIPDRFSAQQFSDYHSELNMSSLELGDSALYFCASSLLAGAEAFFGQGTRLTVV.

This clonotype occurred a few times. V usage is TRBV25-1 and J usage is TRBJ1-6; weak D call: TRBD1 (5 bases). V dropped 4 bases and J dropped 11 bases, with 18 bases sitting between them. The CDR3 has 15 residues. Germline V lookup: CDR1 MGHDK, CDR2 SYGVNS. In nucleotides, the CDR3 is TGTGCCAGCAGTGCCCGCGGGACGGAGATTGCACCCCTCCACTTT. It specifies CASSARGTEIAPLHF.

This clonotype has at least ten counts. The CDR3 bases are TGTGCCAGCAGCCCGGACGCTAACAATGAGCAGTTCTTC. This gives the protein CASSPDANNEQFF. This chain connects TRBV3-1 to TRBJ2-1, with D hard to call. This CDR3 spans 13 amino acids. CDR1 is LGHDT and CDR2 is YNNKEL in the germline V gene (reference sequence). V was cut by 4 bases and J by 5 bases, with 9 bases left in between.

This clonotype was observed once. This chain uses TRBV20-1 with TRBJ2-6, with 7 bases matching TRBD1. CDR1 DFQATT and CDR2 SNEGSKA come from the germline V gene (reference sequence). There are 16 residues in the CDR3. The V and J ends lost 3 bases and 2 bases, in that order; junction bases with no gene match: 7. CDR3 loop: CSASAGGSTGANVLTF. In nucleotides, the CDR3 is TGCAGTGCTAGTGCAGGGGGAAGTACTGGGGCCAACGTCCTGACTTTC.

Regarding this clonotype: A far larger clone is off by one base, so a read error is likely. V usage is TRBV6-5 and J usage is TRBJ1-6; perhaps TRBD1 as D (6 bases). The germline V gene has CDR1 MNHEY and CDR2 SVGAGI. The CDR3 is 15 residues long. Trimming shortened V by 11 bases and J by 7 bases, and 21 bases separated the two germline ends. In nucleotides, the CDR3 is TGTGCCGGAAGGAACAGGGTGGGGAACAATTCACCCCTCCACTTT. Amino acids: CAGRNRVGNNSPLHF.

This clonotype was seen repeatedly, ten times or more. This chain connects TRBV12-3 or TRBV12-4 to TRBJ1-2; no clear D. V lost 6 bases and J 6 bases, leaving 14 bases between the germline ends. There are 13 residues in the CDR3. CDR3 amino acids: CASSPREKNGYTF. The CDR3, as DNA: TGTGCCAGCAGCCCGAGGGAAAAGAATGGCTACACCTTC.